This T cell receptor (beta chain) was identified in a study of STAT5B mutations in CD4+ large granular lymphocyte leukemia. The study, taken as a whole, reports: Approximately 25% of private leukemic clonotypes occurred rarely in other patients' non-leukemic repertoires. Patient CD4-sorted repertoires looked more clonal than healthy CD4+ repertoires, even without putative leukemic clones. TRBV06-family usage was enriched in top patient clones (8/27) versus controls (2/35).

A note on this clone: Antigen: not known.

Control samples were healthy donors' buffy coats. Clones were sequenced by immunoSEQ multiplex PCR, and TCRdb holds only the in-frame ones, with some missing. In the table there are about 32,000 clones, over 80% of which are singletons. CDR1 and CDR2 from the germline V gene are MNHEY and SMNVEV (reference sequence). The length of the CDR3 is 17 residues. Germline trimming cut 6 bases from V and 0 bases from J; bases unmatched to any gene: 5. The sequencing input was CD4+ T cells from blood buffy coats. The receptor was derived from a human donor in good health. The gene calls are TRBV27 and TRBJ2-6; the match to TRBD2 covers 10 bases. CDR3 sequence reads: CASRPGLASSGANVLTF. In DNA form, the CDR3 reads TGTGCCAGCAGGCCGGGACTAGCGAGCTCTGGGGCCAACGTCCTGACTTTC.